This T cell receptor beta chain was recorded in a study of T cell changes during pregnancy in multiple sclerosis. CDR3 length: 17 residues. Trimming cost V 3 bases and J 0 bases, with 15 bases left between them. Per the germline V gene, CDR1 is ENHRY and CDR2 is SYGVKD. The repertoire was sequenced with immunoSEQ multiplex PCR; TCRdb's copy has only in-frame clones and lacks some. The table lists around 43,000 clones, around 91% of them singletons, with less than 0.9% in the top ten. The TCR was taken from a female donor with multiple sclerosis, enrolled in a pregnancy study. Source: CD4+ T cells from peripheral blood mononuclear cells, taken before pregnancy. The V and J genes are TRBV10-3 and TRBJ1-5, with D maybe TRBD1 (6 bases). In DNA form, the CDR3 reads TGTGCCATCAGTGAAACCATTACAGGGAATAGCAATCAGCCCCAGCATTTT. Translating it yields CAISETITGNSNQPQHF.